This T cell receptor (beta chain) was observed in a study of beta chain features in type 1 diabetes. The CDR3 spans 16 residues. CDR1 is SGHDN, CDR2 FVKESK, per germline. The junction had 11 bases not matched to a gene; V was cut back by 4 bases and J by 2 bases. By way of CD45RO/CCR7/CD25/CD127/CD95/CD27, the CD4+ regulatory, stem cell-like memory, central memory and naive cells were sorted. This clone has a count of ten or more. The study reverse transcribed the entire isolated RNA, so it sequenced expressed TCRB transcripts. Average reads for naive, central memory and regulatory T cell samples were about 4 million. The assay was immunoSEQ multiplex PCR, and TCRdb's table has in-frame clones only and misses some. The data contain under 200,000 clones, 8.1% of them singletons.

The rearrangement links TRBV14 to TRBJ2-7, with 7 positions matching TRBD1. Sequencing was carried out using central memory CD4+ T cells from blood. The sequence was obtained from a man between 18 and 35 years old in good health. The CDR3 spells CASSPLTGRTTYEQYF. The CDR3 DNA reads TGTGCCAGCAGCCCTCTGACAGGGAGAACCACCTACGAGCAGTACTTC.